This TCR beta chain was retrieved from a study of T cell repertoires in cytomegalovirus infection. Background on the study: Evidence of both CMV infection and a matching HLA type came from public TCR beta signatures.

TCRdb independently ran MiXCR on the reads; one entry per CDR3 protein. The sample holds more than 200,000 distinct CDR3 sequences, 8% to 9.5% seen once. The CDR3 spans 17 residues. After removal of 0 bases from V and 5 bases from J, the junction contained 5 bases not matched to a gene. The germline V gene has CDR1 SGHTA and CDR2 FQGNSA. This clonotype was counted at least ten times. This clonotype was sampled from a human donor in good health (CMV status not recorded). Some clones in this sample may be carry-over from other donors' samples. Sequences were obtained from PBMCs. The chain is built from TRBV7-2 and TRBJ2-1; TRBD2 agrees at 12 bases. The CDR3: CASSLAQTSGGNNEQFF. The CDR3 region has the DNA TGTGCCAGCAGCTTAGCGCAGACTAGCGGGGGTAACAATGAGCAGTTCTTC.